This TCR beta chain was captured in a study of shared clonotypes between healthy human individuals. All donors were Caucasian adults living in Nashville, Tennessee. The V gene end was trimmed by 0 bases and the J gene end by 4 bases; junction bases not matched to a gene: 2. The CDR3 is made up of 16 amino acids. CDR1 is LGHNA, CDR2 YNFKEQ, per germline. Using immunoSEQ multiplex PCR, the repertoire was profiled, and TCRdb retains in-frame clones only, with some absent. The profile shows roughly 2 million clones, around 95% of them singletons. Study-level findings and limits: Only blood samples were collected, and tissue repertoires likely differ. All-four-donor shared clonotypes had higher generation probabilities than non-shared clonotypes did. The small donor group covered limited genetic and exposure diversity.

A remark on this clone: The antigen remains undetermined. The same CDR3 also results from other DNA sequences found in this sample.

The V call is TRBV4-2, the J call TRBJ2-1; 11 bases match TRBD2. This TCR was sampled from a man younger than 35 in good health. Input material: naive CD4+ T cells sorted from blood. Subset of the sample: CD45RA+ positively selected. The CDR3 sequence: CASSQDLAGGYNEQFF. The CDR3 nucleotides are TGTGCCAGCAGCCAAGACCTAGCGGGGGGTTACAATGAGCAGTTCTTC.